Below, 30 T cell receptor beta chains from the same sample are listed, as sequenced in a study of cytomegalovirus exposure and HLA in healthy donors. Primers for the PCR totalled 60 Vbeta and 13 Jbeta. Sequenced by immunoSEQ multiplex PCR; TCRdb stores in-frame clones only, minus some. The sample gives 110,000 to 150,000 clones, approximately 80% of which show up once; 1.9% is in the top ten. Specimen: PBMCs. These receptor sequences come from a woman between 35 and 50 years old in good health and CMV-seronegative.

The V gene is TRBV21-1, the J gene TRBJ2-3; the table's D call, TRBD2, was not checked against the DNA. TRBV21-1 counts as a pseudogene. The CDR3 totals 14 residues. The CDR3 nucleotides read TGTGCCAGCAGCAATGTACTGAACACAGATACGCAGTATTTT. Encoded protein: CASSNVLNTDTQYF.

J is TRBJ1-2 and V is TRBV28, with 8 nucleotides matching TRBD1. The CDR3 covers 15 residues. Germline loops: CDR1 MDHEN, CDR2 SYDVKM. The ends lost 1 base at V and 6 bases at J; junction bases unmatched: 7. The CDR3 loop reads CASSLSYRGRDGYTF. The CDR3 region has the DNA TGTGCCAGCAGTTTATCCTACAGGGGGAGGGATGGCTACACCTTC.

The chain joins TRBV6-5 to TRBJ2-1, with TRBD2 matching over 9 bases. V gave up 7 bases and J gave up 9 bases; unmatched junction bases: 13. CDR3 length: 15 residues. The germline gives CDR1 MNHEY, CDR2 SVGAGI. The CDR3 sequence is CASTSSGTSRGEQFF. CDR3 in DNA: TGTGCCAGCACCTCCTCCGGGACTAGCCGAGGTGAGCAGTTCTTC.

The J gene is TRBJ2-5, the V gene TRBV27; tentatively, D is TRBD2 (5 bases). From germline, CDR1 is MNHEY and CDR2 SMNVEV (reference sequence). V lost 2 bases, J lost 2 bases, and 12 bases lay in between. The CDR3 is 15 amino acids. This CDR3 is CASSLSRGSQETQYF. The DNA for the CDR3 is TGTGCCAGCAGTTTAAGTCGGGGATCTCAAGAGACCCAGTACTTC.

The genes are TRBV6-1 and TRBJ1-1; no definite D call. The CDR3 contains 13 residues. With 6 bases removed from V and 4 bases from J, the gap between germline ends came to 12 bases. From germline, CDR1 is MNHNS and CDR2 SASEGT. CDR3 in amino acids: CASSLMPGTEAFF. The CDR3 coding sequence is TGTGCCAGCAGCCTCATGCCGGGCACTGAAGCTTTCTTT.

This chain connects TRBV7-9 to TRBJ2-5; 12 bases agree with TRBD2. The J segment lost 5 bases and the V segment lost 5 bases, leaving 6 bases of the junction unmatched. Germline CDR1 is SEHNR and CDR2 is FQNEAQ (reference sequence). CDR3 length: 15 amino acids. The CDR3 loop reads CASSQGTSGWETQYF. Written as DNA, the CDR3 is TGTGCCAGCAGCCAAGGGACTAGCGGGTGGGAGACCCAGTACTTC.

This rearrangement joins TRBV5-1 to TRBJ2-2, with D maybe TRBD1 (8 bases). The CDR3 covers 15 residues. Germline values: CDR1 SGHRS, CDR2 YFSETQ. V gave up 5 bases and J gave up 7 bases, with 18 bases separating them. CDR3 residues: CASRRAGGGSGELFF. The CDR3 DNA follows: TGCGCCAGCAGAAGAGCAGGGGGCGGGAGCGGGGAGCTGTTTTTT.

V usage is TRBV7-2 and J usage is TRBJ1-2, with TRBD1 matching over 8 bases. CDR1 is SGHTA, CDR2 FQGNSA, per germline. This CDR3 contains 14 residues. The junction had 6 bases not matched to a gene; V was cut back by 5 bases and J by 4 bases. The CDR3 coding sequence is TGTGCCAGCAGCCTACAGGGGGTTATCTATGGCTACACCTTC. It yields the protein CASSLQGVIYGYTF.

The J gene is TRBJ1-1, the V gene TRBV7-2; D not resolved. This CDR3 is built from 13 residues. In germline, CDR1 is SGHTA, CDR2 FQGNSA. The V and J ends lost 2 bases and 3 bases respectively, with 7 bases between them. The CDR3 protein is CASSLQVYTEAFF. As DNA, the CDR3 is TGTGCCAGCAGCTTACAGGTTTACACTGAAGCTTTCTTT. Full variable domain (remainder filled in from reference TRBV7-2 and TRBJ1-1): GAGVSQSPSNKVTEKGKDVELRCDPISGHTALYWYRQSLGQGLEFLIYFQGNSAPDKSGLPSDRFSAERTGGSVSTLTIQRTQQEDSAVYLCASSLQVYTEAFFGQGTRLTVV.

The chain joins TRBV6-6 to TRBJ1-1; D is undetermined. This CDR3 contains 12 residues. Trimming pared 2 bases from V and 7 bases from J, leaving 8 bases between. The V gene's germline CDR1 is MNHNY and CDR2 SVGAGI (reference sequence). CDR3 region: CASSYPLNEAFF. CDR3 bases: TGTGCCAGCAGTTACCCCTTAAATGAAGCTTTCTTT.

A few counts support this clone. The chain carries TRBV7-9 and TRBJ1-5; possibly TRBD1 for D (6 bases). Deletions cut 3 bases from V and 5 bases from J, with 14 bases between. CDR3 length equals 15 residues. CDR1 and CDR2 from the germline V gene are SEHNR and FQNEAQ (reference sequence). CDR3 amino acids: CASSFFGGADQPQHF. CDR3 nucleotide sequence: TGTGCCAGCAGCTTTTTTGGGGGCGCGGATCAGCCCCAGCATTTT. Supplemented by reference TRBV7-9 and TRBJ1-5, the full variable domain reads DTGVSQNPRHKITKRGQNVTFRCDPISEHNRLYWYRQTLGQGPEFLTYFQNEAQLEKSRLLSDRFSAERPKGSFSTLEIQRTEQGDSAMYLCASSFFGGADQPQHFGDGTRLSIL.

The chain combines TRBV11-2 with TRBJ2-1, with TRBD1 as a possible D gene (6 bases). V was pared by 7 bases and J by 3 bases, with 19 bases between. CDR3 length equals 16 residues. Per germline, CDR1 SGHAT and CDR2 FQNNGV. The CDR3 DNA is TGTGCCAGCACCAAAGGGGGAGTAGGATTCTACAATGAGCAGTTCTTC. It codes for CASTKGGVGFYNEQFF.

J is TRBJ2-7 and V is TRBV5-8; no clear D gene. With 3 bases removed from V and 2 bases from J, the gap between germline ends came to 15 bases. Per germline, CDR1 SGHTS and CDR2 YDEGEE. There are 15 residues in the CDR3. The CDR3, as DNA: TGTGCCAGCAGCTCCACGGGTGGATCGCCCTACGAGCAGTACTTC. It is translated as CASSSTGGSPYEQYF.

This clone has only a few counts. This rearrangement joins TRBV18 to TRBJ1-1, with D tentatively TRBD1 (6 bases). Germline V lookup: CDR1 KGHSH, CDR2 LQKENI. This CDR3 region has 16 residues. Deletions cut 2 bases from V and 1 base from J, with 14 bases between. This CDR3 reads CASSPAGTQGNTEAFF. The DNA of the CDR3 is TGTGCCAGCTCACCAGCCGGGACACAGGGGAACACTGAAGCTTTCTTT. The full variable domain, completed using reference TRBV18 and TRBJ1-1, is NAGVMQNPRHLVRRRGQEARLRCSPMKGHSHVYWYRQLPEEGLKFMVYLQKENIIDESGMPKERFSAEFPKEGPSILRIQQVVRGDSAAYFCASSPAGTQGNTEAFFGQGTRLTVV.

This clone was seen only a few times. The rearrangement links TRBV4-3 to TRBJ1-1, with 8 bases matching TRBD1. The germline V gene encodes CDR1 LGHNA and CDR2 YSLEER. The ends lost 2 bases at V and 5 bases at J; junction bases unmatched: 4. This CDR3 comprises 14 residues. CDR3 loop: CASSQTGGWTEAFF. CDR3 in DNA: TGCGCCAGCAGCCAAACAGGGGGATGGACTGAAGCTTTCTTT.

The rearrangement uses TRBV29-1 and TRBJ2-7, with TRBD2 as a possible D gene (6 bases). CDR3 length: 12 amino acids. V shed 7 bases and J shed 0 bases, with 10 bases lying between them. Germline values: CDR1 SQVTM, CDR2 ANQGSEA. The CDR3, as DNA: TGCAGCGCCGGGACTGCCTCCTACGAGCAGTACTTC. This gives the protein CSAGTASYEQYF.

In DNA form, the CDR3 reads TGTGCCACGGGGAACTATGGCTACACCTTC. Translating it yields CATGNYGYTF. The chain has TRBV28 and TRBJ1-2; D uncertain. Per germline, CDR1 MDHEN and CDR2 SYDVKM. Trimming took off 10 bases at V and 2 bases at J, with 5 bases between the two ends. The CDR3 has 10 residues.

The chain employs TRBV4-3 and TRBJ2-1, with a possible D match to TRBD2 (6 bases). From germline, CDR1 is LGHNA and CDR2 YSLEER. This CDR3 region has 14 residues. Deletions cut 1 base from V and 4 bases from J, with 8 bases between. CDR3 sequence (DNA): TGCGCCAGCAGCCAAGCGGACTATTACAATGAGCAGTTCTTC. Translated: CASSQADYYNEQFF.

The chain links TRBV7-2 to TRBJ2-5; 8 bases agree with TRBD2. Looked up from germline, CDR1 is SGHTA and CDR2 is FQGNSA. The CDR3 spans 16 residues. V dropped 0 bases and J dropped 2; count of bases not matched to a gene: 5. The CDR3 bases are TGTGCCAGCAGCTTAGCGCGCCTAGCGGGTCAAGAGACCCAGTACTTC. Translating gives CASSLARLAGQETQYF.

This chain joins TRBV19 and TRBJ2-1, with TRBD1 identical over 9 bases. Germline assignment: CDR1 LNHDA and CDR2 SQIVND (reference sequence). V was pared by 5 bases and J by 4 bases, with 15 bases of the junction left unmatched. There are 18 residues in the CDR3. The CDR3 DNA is TGTGCCAGTAGTGGGTGGACAGGGGCCTCCGAAGAGTACAATGAGCAGTTCTTC. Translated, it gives CASSGWTGASEEYNEQFF.

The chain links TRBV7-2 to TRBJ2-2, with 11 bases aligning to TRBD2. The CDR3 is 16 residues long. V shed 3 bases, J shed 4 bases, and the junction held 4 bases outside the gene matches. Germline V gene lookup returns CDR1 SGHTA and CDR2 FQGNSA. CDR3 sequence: CASSFYGTSGTGELFF. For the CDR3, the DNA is TGTGCCAGCAGCTTTTATGGGACTAGCGGCACCGGGGAGCTGTTTTTT.

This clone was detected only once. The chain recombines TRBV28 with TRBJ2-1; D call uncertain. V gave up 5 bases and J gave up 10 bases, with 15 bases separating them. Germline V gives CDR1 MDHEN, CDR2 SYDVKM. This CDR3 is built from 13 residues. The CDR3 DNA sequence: TGTGCCAGCAGTCCACCACCGCTCGGGGAGCAGTTCTTC. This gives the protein CASSPPPLGEQFF.

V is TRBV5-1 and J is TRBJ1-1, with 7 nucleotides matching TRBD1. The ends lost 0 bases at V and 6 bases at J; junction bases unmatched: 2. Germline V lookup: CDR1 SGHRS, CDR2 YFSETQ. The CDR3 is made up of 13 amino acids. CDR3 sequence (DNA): TGCGCCAGCAGCTTGGGAGACAGGGCTGAAGCTTTCTTT. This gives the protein CASSLGDRAEAFF. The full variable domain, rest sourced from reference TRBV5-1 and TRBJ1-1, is KAGVTQTPRYLIKTRGQQVTLSCSPISGHRSVSWYQQTPGQGLQFLFEYFSETQRNKGNFPGRFSGRQFSNSRSEMNVSTLELGDSALYLCASSLGDRAEAFFGQGTRLTVV.

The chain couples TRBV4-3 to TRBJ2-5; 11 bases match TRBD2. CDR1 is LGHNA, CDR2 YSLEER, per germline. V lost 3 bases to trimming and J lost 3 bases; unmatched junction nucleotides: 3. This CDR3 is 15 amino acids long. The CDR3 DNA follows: TGCGCCAGCAGCCAGCTGACTAGCGGGAAAGAGACCCAGTACTTC. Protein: CASSQLTSGKETQYF.

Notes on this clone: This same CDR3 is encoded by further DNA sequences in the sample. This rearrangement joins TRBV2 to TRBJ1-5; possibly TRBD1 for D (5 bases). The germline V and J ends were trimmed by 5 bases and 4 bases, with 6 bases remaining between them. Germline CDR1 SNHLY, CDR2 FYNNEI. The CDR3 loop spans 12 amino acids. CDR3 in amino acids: CASSRQNQPQHF. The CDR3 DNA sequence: TGTGCCAGCAGTAGACAGAATCAGCCCCAGCATTTT.

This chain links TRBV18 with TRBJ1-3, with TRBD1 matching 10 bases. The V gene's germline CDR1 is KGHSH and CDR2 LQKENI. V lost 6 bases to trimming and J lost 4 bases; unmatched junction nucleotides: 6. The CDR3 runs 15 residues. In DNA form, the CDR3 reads TGTGCCAGCTCGCTCGGGACAGGGGTCGGAAACACCATATATTTT. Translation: CASSLGTGVGNTIYF.

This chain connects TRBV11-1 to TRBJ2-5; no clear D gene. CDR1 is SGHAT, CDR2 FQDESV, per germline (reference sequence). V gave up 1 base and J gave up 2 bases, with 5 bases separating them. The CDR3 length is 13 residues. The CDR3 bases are TGTGCCAGCAGCTTAGGGAGACAAGAGACCCAGTACTTC. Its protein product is CASSLGRQETQYF.

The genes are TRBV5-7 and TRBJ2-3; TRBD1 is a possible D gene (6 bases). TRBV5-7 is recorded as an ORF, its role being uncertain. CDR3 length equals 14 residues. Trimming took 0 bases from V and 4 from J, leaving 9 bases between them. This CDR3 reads CASSLDRVADTQYF. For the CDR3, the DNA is TGTGCCAGCAGCTTGGACAGGGTGGCAGATACGCAGTATTTT.

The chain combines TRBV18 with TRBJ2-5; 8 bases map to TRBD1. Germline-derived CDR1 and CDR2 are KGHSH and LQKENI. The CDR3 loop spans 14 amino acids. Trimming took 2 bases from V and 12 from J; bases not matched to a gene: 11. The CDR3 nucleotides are TGTGCCAGCTCACCATCAGGGGGCAAGCGCACGAAGTACTTC. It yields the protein CASSPSGGKRTKYF.

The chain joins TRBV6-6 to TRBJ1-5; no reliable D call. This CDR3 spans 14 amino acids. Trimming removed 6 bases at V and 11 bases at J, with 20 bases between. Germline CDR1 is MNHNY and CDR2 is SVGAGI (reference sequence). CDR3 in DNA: TGTGCCAGCAGAGCGGGGTCCCAGAGTATTGCCCAGCATTTT. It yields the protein CASRAGSQSIAQHF.